Reported below is one T cell receptor beta chain. Its antigen is still unknown. Profiled with immunoSEQ multiplex PCR; TCRdb holds only in-frame clones, not every one. The table has tens of thousands of clones, 90% to 95% seen once. The entry originates in a study of human versus mouse CDR3 diversity and MHC coevolution. Sorting isolated naive CD4 T cells lacking CD45RO and expressing CD62L. Study results and limitations: iCHAO1 estimated the human TCR beta repertoire at about 1.6 million clonotypes.

The receptor comes from a person aged 55 to 70 in good health. The sample was naive CD4+ T cells from blood. As for subset: CD45RO-negative CD62L-positive naive CD4 T cells.

The CDR3, as DNA: TGTGCCAGCTCACCATATGCAGAACAAGAGACCCAGTACTTC. Residues: CASSPYAEQETQYF. The chain is built from TRBV18 and TRBJ2-5; D gene unclear. The CDR3 covers 14 residues. V was trimmed by 2 bases and J by 2 bases, leaving 9 bases between them. Germline CDR1 is KGHSH and CDR2 is LQKENI.